This T cell receptor beta chain was sequenced in a study of blood T cell repertoires in COVID-19 (TCRdb year 2020). For the study in its entirety: Samples covering the acute and convalescent phases of COVID-19 were provided by collaborators in the United States, Italy and Spain. Samples were obtained from the ongoing ImmuneRACE study (first 160 participants) and from over 1,000 subjects provided by 6 global collaborators. HLA class I and class II types, where available, came from metadata supplied by the sample provider rather than from assay-based typing. Nearly every sample came with metadata listing a de-identified subject ID, COVID-19 status, age in years and sex. The repertoires were released in a freely available public database intended as a resource for research on the immune response to SARS-CoV-2. The prospective study material was composed of cDNA or gDNA derived from T cells, B-cell-depleted T cells, or PBMCs. Subjects who had been exposed to COVID-19, were actively infected with it, or had recovered from it provided the deeply sampled blood TCRbeta repertoires that made up the dataset. Beyond this particular receptor, the publication reports: The quantity of clinical and demographic metadata differed by source and by participant and was supplied without curation.

A note on this clone: Its antigen remains undetermined. No much larger clone is present one base from it, and per-base qualities are unavailable.

TCRbeta CDR3 regions were amplified from genomic DNA by means of the immunoSEQ Assay, a bias-controlled multiplex PCR. The published analysis was carried out like this. Within the assay, amplification of reference gene primers was used to estimate how many nucleated cells each sample contained. To quantify the absolute abundance of each unique TCRbeta CDR3 rearrangement, sequence reads were collapsed and filtered. For each sample, productive Simpson clonality was calculated as the square root of Simpson's diversity index over productive rearrangements. Drawn from immuneACCESS, this table holds only the in-frame rearrangements with V and J called that TCRdb kept. Clones are partly lost; checked studies trace under half to an unresolved V gene and leave the rest unexplained. The D gene and trimming were derived from the DNA, and the V and J assignments and clone size from that table. This sample lists about 140,000 clones; approximately 80% were detected once. The ten largest clones add up to 1.5% to 2% of the sample.

In the prospective study, participants were roughly 18 to 100 years old, resided in approximately 22 geographic areas of the United States, and were enrolled through a virtual design. Cohort assignment in the prospective study relied on participant-reported clinical history from a screening survey and a study questionnaire. Exposed participants had been in contact with someone with a PCR-confirmed or clinician-diagnosed COVID-19 case within 2 weeks of study entry. Each participant in the prospective study had whole blood, serum and a nasopharyngeal or oropharyngeal swab collected by mobile phlebotomists. Participants in the prospective study had the option to provide additional blood draws and questionnaires over a 2-month period. Prospective study blood samples were shipped either frozen or at room temperature before DNA extraction. This TCR came from a woman aged 18-35 years who had been exposed to COVID-19. The sequencing input was PBMCs or T cells enriched from blood (not recorded which).

The sequenced DNA: TGTGCCAGCAGCCCGACGAAACAAAACGGGACAGGGAACACTGAAGCTTTCTTT. Its translation is CASSPTKQNGTGNTEAFF. The V and J segments used are TRBV27 and TRBJ1-1, with 8 bases matching TRBD1. The germline V gene encodes CDR1 MNHEY and CDR2 SMNVEV (reference sequence). The CDR3 has 18 amino acids, counting the end cysteine and phenylalanine. Here the CDR3 DNA is all that survives: 54 bases in frame from base 1. Here V drops 6 bases and J drops 1 base, and the junction holds 16 bases not matched to any gene.